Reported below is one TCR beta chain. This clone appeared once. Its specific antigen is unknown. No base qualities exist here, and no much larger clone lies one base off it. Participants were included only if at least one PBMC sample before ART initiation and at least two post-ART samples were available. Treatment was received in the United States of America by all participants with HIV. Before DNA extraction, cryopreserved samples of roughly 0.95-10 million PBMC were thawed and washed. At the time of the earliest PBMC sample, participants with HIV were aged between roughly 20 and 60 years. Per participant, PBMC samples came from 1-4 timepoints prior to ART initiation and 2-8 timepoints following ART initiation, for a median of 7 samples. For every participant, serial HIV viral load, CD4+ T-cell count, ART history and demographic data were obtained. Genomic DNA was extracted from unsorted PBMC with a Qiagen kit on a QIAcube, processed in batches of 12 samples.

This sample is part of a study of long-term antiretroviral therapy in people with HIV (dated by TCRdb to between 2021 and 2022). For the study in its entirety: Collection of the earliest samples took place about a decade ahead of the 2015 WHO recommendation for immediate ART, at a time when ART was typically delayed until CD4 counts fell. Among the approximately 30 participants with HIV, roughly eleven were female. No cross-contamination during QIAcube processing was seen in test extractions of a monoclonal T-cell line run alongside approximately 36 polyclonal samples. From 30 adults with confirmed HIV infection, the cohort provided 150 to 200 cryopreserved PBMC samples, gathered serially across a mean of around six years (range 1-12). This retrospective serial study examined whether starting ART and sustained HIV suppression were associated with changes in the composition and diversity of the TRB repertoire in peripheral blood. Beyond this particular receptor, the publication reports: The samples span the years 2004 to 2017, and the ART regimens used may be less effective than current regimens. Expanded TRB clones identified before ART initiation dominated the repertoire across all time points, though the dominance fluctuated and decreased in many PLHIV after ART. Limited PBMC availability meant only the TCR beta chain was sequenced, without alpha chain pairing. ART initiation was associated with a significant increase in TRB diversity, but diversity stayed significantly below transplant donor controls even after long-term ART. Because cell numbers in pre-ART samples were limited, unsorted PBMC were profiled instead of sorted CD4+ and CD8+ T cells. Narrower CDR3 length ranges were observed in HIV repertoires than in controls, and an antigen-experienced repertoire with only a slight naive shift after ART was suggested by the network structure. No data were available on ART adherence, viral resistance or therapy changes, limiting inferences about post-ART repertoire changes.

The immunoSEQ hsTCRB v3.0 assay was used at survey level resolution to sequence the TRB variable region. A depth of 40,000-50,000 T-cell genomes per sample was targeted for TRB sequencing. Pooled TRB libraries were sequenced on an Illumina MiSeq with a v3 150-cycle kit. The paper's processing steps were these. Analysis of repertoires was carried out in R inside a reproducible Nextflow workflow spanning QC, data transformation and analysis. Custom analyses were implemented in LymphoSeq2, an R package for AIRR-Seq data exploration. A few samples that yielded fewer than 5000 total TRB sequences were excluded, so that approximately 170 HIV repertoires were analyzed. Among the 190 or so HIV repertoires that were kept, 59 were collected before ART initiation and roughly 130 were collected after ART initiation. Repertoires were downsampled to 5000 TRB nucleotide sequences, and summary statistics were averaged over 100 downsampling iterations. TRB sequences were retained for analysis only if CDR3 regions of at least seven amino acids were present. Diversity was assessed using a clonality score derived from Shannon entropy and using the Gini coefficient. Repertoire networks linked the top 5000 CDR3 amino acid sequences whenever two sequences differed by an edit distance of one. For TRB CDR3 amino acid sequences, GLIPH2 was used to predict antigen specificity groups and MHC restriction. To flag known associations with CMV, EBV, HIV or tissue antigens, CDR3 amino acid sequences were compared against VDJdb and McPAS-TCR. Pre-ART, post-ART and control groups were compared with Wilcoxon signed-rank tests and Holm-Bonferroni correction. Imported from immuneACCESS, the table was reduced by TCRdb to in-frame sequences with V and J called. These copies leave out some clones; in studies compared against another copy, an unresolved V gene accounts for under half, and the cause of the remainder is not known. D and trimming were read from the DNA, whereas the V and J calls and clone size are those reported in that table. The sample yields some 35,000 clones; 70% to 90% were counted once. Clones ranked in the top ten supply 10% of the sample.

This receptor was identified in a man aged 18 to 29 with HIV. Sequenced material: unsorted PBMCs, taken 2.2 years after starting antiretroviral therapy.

CDR3 loop: CASSSHRQGGGNTIYF. The base sequence is TGTGCCAGCAGCTCCCACCGACAGGGTGGCGGAAACACCATATATTTT. This sequence uses TRBV7-3 and TRBJ1-3; 7 central bases correspond to TRBD1. Inclusive of the bounding cysteine and phenylalanine, the CDR3 is 16 residues long. Just the 48-base CDR3 DNA is kept, in frame starting at base 1. Germline trimming: 4 bases from V, 4 bases from J; junction bases outside gene matches: 10. Looking up the germline V gene yields CDR1 SGHTA and CDR2 FQGTGA.